These 20 T cell receptor beta chains came from one sample sequenced in a study of T cells in Graves' hyperthyroidism and ophthalmopathy (dated by TCRdb to the late 2010s). The library was prepared using multiplex PCR. Sequencing was performed on an Illumina HiSeq 2000. The TCR beta CDR3 regions were amplified from RNA transcripts. The first round of RT-PCR for the TCR CDR3 was performed with the HTBI primer set and the Qiagen OneStep RT-PCR kit. In-frame beta chains were kept once TCRdb had trimmed the public reads at Q25 with fastp and called clones with MiXCR. Merged by CDR3 protein, the rows form single entries marked with the most common genes and DNA. The sample table shows about 600,000 distinct CDR3 sequences, and over 12% are seen once. The ten largest account for roughly 7% of the sample. Sequenced input: blood. Receptor source: a woman aged 18-35 years with Graves' ophthalmopathy.

This clonotype appeared many times. The V gene is TRBV20-1, the J gene TRBJ2-7; no clear D gene. V dropped 6 bases and J dropped 0 bases, with 15 bases sitting between them. The CDR3 spans 14 residues. Germline assignment: CDR1 DFQATT and CDR2 SNEGSKA (reference sequence). CDR3 bases: TGCAGTGCCCCCCTCGGGTCACACTCCTACGAGCAGTACTTC. Its translation: CSAPLGSHSYEQYF.

This clonotype was detected many times. An end of the junction differs from the germline gene, which may be a read error. V is TRBV7-7 and J is TRBJ2-1; D is uncertain. The CDR3 loop spans 19 amino acids. Germline V gene data show CDR1 as SSHAT and CDR2 as FNYEAQ (reference sequence). The CDR3 nucleotides are TGTGCTAGCAGACCAGCCCCTAGTGGGCGATTATCGTTAAATAATGAGCAGTTCTTC. Translated: CASRPAPSGRLSLNNEQFF.

This chain links TRBV7-2 with TRBJ1-2, with no clear D. Germline CDR1 is SGHTA and CDR2 is FQGNSA. The V and J ends lost 1 base and 9 bases respectively, with 9 bases between them. The CDR3 length is 12 residues. CDR3 nucleotide sequence: TGTGCCAGCAGCTTAGGAATACAGAGCTACACCTTC. Its translation: CASSLGIQSYTF. The whole variable domain, filled in from reference TRBV7-2 and TRBJ1-2, reads GAGVSQSPSNKVTEKGKDVELRCDPISGHTALYWYRQSLGQGLEFLIYFQGNSAPDKSGLPSDRFSAERTGGSVSTLTIQRTQQEDSAVYLCASSLGIQSYTFGSGTRLTVV.

The chain uses TRBV29-1 and TRBJ1-2; the D gene is possibly TRBD1 (6 bases). Looked up from germline, CDR1 is SQVTM and CDR2 is ANQGSEA. The V end was cut by 7 bases, the J end by 7 bases, with 16 bases between. The CDR3 has 12 residues. The CDR3 bases are TGCAGCGCCGAGGGGGGGCAGAGTGGCTACACCTTC. This encodes CSAEGGQSGYTF.

This clonotype was picked up a small number of times. The gene calls are TRBV10-3 and TRBJ2-1; TRBD1 might be the D (5 bases). This CDR3 region has 13 residues. CDR1 is ENHRY and CDR2 is SYGVKD in the germline V gene. The V end was cut by 2 bases, the J end by 7 bases, with 9 bases between. CDR3 residues: CAISEDSLNEQFF. The CDR3 DNA reads TGTGCCATCAGTGAGGACAGTTTGAATGAGCAGTTCTTC.

There are many counts of this clonotype. This chain joins TRBV27 and TRBJ2-7; D is undetermined. The CDR3 runs to 13 residues. Germline CDR1 MNHEY, CDR2 SMNVEV (reference sequence). V was trimmed by 8 bases and J by 3 bases, leaving 14 bases between them. CDR3 in DNA: TGTGCCAGCTCCCTGGCCGCCAACTACGAGCAGTACTTC. As protein: CASSLAANYEQYF.

The genes are TRBV6-2 or TRBV6-3 and TRBJ2-7; 10 bases are shared with TRBD2. The germline gives CDR1 MNHEY, CDR2 SVGEGT. The CDR3 is 14 amino acids. The V and J ends lost 6 bases and 4 bases, in that order; junction bases with no gene match: 6. In DNA form, the CDR3 reads TGTGCCAGCAGGCCGGGACTAGCGCCATACGAGCAGTACTTC. Residues: CASRPGLAPYEQYF.

This clonotype was counted ten times or more. The chain joins TRBV20-1 to TRBJ2-1, with D hard to call. The CDR3 has 13 amino acids. V was clipped by 6 bases and J by 9 bases, with 18 bases between them. Germline CDR1 reads DFQATT; CDR2 reads SNEGSKA (reference sequence). The CDR3 is CSAPDPSSPEQFF. In nucleotides, the CDR3 is TGCAGTGCACCCGACCCCTCCTCCCCTGAGCAGTTCTTC.

This chain uses TRBV9 with TRBJ2-7; D is ambiguous. V gave up 3 bases and J gave up 3 bases, with 16 bases separating them. The CDR3 length is 15 residues. The germline CDR1 and CDR2 sequences are SGDLS and YYNGEE. The CDR3 loop is CASSAQPVPYYEQYF. For the CDR3, the DNA is TGTGCCAGCAGCGCACAACCAGTCCCCTACTACGAGCAGTACTTC.

This clonotype was counted between two and nine times. The V and J genes are TRBV7-9 and TRBJ1-2; 7 nucleotides line up with TRBD1. This CDR3 comprises 15 residues. Germline-derived CDR1 and CDR2 are SEHNR and FQNEAQ (reference sequence). V shed 3 bases, J shed 1 base, and the junction held 5 bases outside the gene matches. The CDR3, as DNA: TGTGCCAGCAGCTTCGGACAGGCGGTTAACTATGGCTACACCTTC. Its protein is CASSFGQAVNYGYTF.

This clonotype showed up many times. The chain has TRBV20-1 and TRBJ2-7, with D hard to call. V lost 4 bases and J 5 bases, leaving 15 bases between the germline ends. The CDR3 loop spans 13 amino acids. Germline V gene sequence: CDR1 DFQATT, CDR2 SNEGSKA (reference sequence). CDR3 DNA sequence: TGCAGTGCTATATCTGATCGATCCGACGAGCAGTACTTC. Its protein product is CSAISDRSDEQYF.

At least ten counts were recorded for this clonotype. The V call is TRBV9, the J call TRBJ2-7, with D tentatively TRBD2 (5 bases). Germline assignment: CDR1 SGDLS and CDR2 YYNGEE. Trimming cost V 0 bases and J 4 bases, with 14 bases left between them. The length of the CDR3 is 15 residues. The CDR3 spells CASSVASEVLYEQYF. Here the CDR3 DNA reads TGTGCCAGCAGCGTAGCTTCGGAGGTCCTGTACGAGCAGTACTTC.

The chain uses TRBV6-1 and TRBJ2-7; 10 bases are a match to TRBD1. The ends lost 4 bases at V and 2 bases at J; junction bases unmatched: 8. Looked up from germline, CDR1 is MNHNS and CDR2 is SASEGT. The CDR3 length is 16 residues. For the CDR3, the DNA is TGTGCCAGCAGTGGTCCCCGGGGGACAGGGGCCTACGAGCAGTACTTC. Amino acid sequence: CASSGPRGTGAYEQYF.

Points on this clonotype: A read error may explain this, as a much larger clone is one base away. This chain links TRBV12-3 or TRBV12-4 with TRBJ2-7; 9 bases agree with TRBD2. The CDR3 has 15 residues. This CDR3 reads CASRTGLAHSYERYF. The CDR3 region has the DNA TGTGCCAGCAGAACTGGACTAGCGCACTCCTACGAGCGGTACTTC.

The chain couples TRBV7-8 to TRBJ2-2; no definite D call. This CDR3 has 14 residues. V was cut by 7 bases and J by 3 bases, with 12 bases left in between. Germline lookup yields CDR1 SGHVS and CDR2 FQNEAQ. The CDR3 protein is CASTWRLYTGELFF. In DNA, the CDR3 is TGTGCCAGCACGTGGCGCCTATACACCGGGGAGCTGTTTTTT.

The V and J genes are TRBV7-9 and TRBJ1-2; D may be TRBD1 (6 bases). This CDR3 comprises 13 residues. The ends were cut back, 2 bases at V and 6 bases at J, with 10 bases in the middle. Germline values: CDR1 SEHNR, CDR2 FQNEAQ (reference sequence). CDR3 protein: CASSLNRADGYTF. For the CDR3, the DNA is TGTGCCAGCAGCTTAAACAGGGCAGATGGCTACACCTTC.

This clonotype was counted many times. The rearrangement uses TRBV6-1 and TRBJ2-7; D possibly corresponds to TRBD1 (6 bases). The V gene lost 6 bases and the J gene lost 3 bases, with 18 bases spanning the gap. Germline lookup yields CDR1 MNHNS and CDR2 SASEGT. The CDR3 is 15 amino acids. The CDR3 DNA is TGTGCCAGCAGCAATGCGGACAGAGGATTCTACGAGCAGTACTTC. Protein: CASSNADRGFYEQYF.

In its sample, this clonotype was seen many times. The V call is TRBV18, the J call TRBJ2-2; D perhaps matches TRBD2 (5 bases). The V end lost 3 bases, the J end lost 6 bases, and 5 bases lay between the germline ends. Germline-derived CDR1 and CDR2 are KGHSH and LQKENI. The CDR3 loop spans 12 amino acids. The CDR3, as DNA: TGTGCCAGCTCACCGCGGGCCGGGGAGCTGTTTTTT. This encodes CASSPRAGELFF.

This clonotype was counted many times. This chain connects TRBV20-1 to TRBJ2-1; 13 bases agree with TRBD2. Germline-derived CDR1 and CDR2 are DFQATT and SNEGSKA (reference sequence). V lost 6 bases, J lost 0 bases, and 8 bases stayed unmatched. This CDR3 region has 17 residues. CDR3 amino acids: CSAPGLAGSSSYNEQFF. CDR3 coding DNA: TGCAGTGCCCCGGGACTAGCGGGATCTAGCTCCTACAATGAGCAGTTCTTC.

This clonotype was observed at least ten times. The chain employs TRBV11-1 and TRBJ1-2; D is ambiguous. The ends were cut back, 4 bases at V and 3 bases at J, with 18 bases in the middle. The V gene's germline CDR1 is SGHAT and CDR2 FQDESV (reference sequence). The CDR3 loop spans 16 amino acids. CDR3 DNA: TGTGCCAGCAGCTCCCGCTTCCGGACGGGCGACTATGGCTACACCTTC. Its protein product is CASSSRFRTGDYGYTF.